The clone carrying this TCR beta chain has just one count. Only CD45RO-negative cells positively selected for CCR7 counted as naive CD8 cells, so terminally differentiated effector memory CD45RA+ cells were excluded. V was shortened by 5 bases and J by 3 bases, with 13 bases between the two germline ends. This CDR3 spans 14 amino acids. Germline lookup yields CDR1 SGHAT and CDR2 FQNNGV. The sample comes from a study of shared clonotypes between healthy human individuals. Sequencing was performed with immunoSEQ multiplex PCR; in TCRdb, only in-frame clones are kept and a portion is missing. The table lists more than 2 million clones, about 95% of them singletons.

The sample was naive CD8+ T cells sorted from blood. The receptor's source is a man aged 18 to 29 in good health. The V and J genes are TRBV11-2 and TRBJ2-5; a possible D gene is TRBD2 (7 bases). The chain's CDR3 is CASSARGGEETQYF. Here the CDR3 DNA reads TGTGCCAGCAGCGCTAGAGGGGGGGAAGAGACCCAGTACTTC.